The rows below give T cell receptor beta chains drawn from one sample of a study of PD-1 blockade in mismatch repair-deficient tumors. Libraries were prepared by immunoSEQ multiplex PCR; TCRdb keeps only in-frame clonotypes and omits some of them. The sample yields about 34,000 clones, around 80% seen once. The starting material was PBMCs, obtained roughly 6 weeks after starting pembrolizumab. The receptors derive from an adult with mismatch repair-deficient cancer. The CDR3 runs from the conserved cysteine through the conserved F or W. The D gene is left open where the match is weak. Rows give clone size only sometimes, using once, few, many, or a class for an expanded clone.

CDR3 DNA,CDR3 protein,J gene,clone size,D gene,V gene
TGCGCCAGCAGCTGGGGGGGACGTTCCTACAATGAGCAGTTCTTC,CASSWGGRSYNEQFF,TRBJ2-1,NA,TRBD2,TRBV5-1
TGTGCCAGCAGTTTTGCCATTACTAGCGGGACCTACAATGAGCAGTTCTTC,CASSFAITSGTYNEQFF,TRBJ2-1,NA,TRBD2,TRBV27
TGTGCCAGCAGCTTAGTACAAGGCAATCAGCCCCAGCATTTT,CASSLVQGNQPQHF,TRBJ1-5,NA,NA,TRBV7-2
TGCGCCAGCAGCTCCGGACAGGGGGCCACTGAAGCTTTCTTT,CASSSGQGATEAFF,TRBJ1-1,NA,TRBD1,TRBV5-1
TGTGCCAGCAGACGGGAACAGGGCTCCTACAATGAGCAGTTCTTC,CASRREQGSYNEQFF,TRBJ2-1,NA,NA,TRBV2
TGTGCCAGCACCCTCCGGGACAGTGGGAAAAGCTCCTACAATGAGCAGTTCTTC,CASTLRDSGKSSYNEQFF,TRBJ2-1,NA,TRBD1,TRBV28
TGTGCCAGCAGTTACGTCGGGTTCAACACCGGGGAGCTGTTTTTT,CASSYVGFNTGELFF,TRBJ2-2,NA,NA,TRBV28
TGTGCCAGTAGTATAGATCACAAGAATGGCTACACCTTC,CASSIDHKNGYTF,TRBJ1-2,NA,NA,TRBV19
TGTGCCAGCAGTCCAACCTACGAGCAGTACTTC,CASSPTYEQYF,TRBJ2-7,few,NA,TRBV28
TGTGCCAGCAGTGGCCACAGGGGGCGGAATGAGCAGTTCTTC,CASSGHRGRNEQFF,TRBJ2-1,NA,TRBD1,TRBV2
TGTGCTAGTGGACGACAGGGGGGGAACACTGAAGCTTTCTTT,CASGRQGGNTEAFF,TRBJ1-1,NA,TRBD1,TRBV12-5
TGTGCCAGCAGCTTGGGCGGCGGCAACTACGAGCAGTACTTC,CASSLGGGNYEQYF,TRBJ2-7,few,NA,TRBV5-4
TGCGCCAGCAGCCTAAAGGGACTAGCACCCCAAGGTGAGCAGTTCTTC,CASSLKGLAPQGEQFF,TRBJ2-1,NA,TRBD2,TRBV5-1
TGTGCCAGCAGCTTAGTAGTCGGGGGTTACAATGAGCAGTTCTTC,CASSLVVGGYNEQFF,TRBJ2-1,NA,NA,TRBV7-9
TGTGCCAGCAGCGTCACATCGGGCGGGCTCTATGGCTACACCTTC,CASSVTSGGLYGYTF,TRBJ1-2,NA,NA,TRBV11-2
TGCGCCAGCAGCCCTTGGACAGGGGGGTCTGGGGCCAACGTCCTGACTTTC,CASSPWTGGSGANVLTF,TRBJ2-6,once,TRBD1,TRBV5-1
TGTGCCAGCAGCGGAGAGACAGGGGGCACTGAAGCTTTCTTT,CASSGETGGTEAFF,TRBJ1-1,NA,TRBD1,TRBV9
TGCGCCAGCAATGGCGGGGGGGGAACCTACGAGCAGTACTTC,CASNGGGGTYEQYF,TRBJ2-7,medium-sized,TRBD2,TRBV5-1
TGCAGCGTCCGCGCGGACAGGGCAACTAATGAAAAACTGTTTTTT,CSVRADRATNEKLFF,TRBJ1-4,NA,TRBD1,TRBV29-1
TGTGCCAGCAGGGGAACTAGCGGGACGGGGGCCAACGTCCTGACTTTC,CASRGTSGTGANVLTF,TRBJ2-6,NA,TRBD2,TRBV28
TGTGCCAGCAGCGACCCCGGGACTAGAAACGAGCAGTTCTTC,CASSDPGTRNEQFF,TRBJ2-1,once,NA,TRBV21-1